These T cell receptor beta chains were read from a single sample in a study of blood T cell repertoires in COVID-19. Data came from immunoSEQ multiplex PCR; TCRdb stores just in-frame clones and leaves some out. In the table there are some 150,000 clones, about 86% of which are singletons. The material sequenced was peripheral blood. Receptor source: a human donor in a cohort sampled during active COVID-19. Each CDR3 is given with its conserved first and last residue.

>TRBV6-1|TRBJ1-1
CASSAARQDWGTEAFF
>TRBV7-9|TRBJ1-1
CASSLGGPTEAFF
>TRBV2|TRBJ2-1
CASSEREKQFF
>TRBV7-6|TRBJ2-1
CASSPGTSGGHLSSYNEQFF
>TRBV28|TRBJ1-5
CASSLLTGDRSNQPQHF
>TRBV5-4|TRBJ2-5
CASSADRPVQETQYF
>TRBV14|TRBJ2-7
CASSRSSYEQYF
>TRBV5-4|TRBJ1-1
CASSFELIATGRGPRAFF
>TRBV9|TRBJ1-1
CASSVGFLGQANTEAFF
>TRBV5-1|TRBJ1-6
CASSLEQAENSPLHF
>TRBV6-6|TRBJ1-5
CAIKSGTGDNQPQHF
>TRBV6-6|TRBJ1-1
CASSLDSSMNTEAFF
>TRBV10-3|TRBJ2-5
CAISESGGGVGETQYF
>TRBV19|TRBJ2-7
CASTPSSVAGEQYF
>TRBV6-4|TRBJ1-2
CASSEGRTYGYTF
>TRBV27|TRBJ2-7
CASSRLGGGDHEQYF
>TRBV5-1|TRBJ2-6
CASSFTSWGQGISGANVLTF
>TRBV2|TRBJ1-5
CASSEAQKGPGYSNQPQHF
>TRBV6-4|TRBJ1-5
CASRSEANNQPQHF
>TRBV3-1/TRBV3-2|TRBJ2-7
CASSLGLEQYF
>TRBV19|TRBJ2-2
CASSARLNTGELFF
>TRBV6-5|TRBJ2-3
CASSYLGALSTDTQYF
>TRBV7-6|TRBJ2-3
CASGQQKTDTQYF
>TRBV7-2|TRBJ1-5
CASSLGGGGNQPQHF
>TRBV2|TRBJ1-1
CASPPRDRGTEAFF
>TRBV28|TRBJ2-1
CASRRGLGSYNEQFF
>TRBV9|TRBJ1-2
CASSVEKGVNYGYTF
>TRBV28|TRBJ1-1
CASQGPTEAFF
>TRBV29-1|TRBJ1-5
CSVHSGQSNQPQHF
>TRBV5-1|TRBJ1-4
CASSPGNTTEKLFF
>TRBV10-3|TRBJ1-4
CAISESGANMGEKLFF
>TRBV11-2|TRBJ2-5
CASSGTAGVGTQYF
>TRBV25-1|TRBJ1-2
CASSDSGTGWDGYTF
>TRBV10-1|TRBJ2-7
CASSGQGLYEQYF
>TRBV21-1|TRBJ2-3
CASSTGRLPSDTQYF
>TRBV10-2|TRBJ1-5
CASSDAGARWPQHF
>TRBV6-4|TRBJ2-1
CASSPGGNSYNEQFF
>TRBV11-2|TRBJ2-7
CASSLRQGLSEQYF
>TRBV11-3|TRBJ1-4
CASSSGNGANEKLFF
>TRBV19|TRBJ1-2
CASSLQGANYGYTF
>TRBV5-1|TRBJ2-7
CASSLGGTGSSYEQYF